Presented here are 9 T cell receptor beta chains from one specimen sequenced in a study of T cells expressing NK-cell markers. One entry per CDR3 protein, without DNA, is what TCRdb gives after re-calling the 5' RACE reads. The sample has about 430,000 distinct CDR3 sequences. The material sequenced was blood T cells: a sorted CD56 or NKG2C T cell subset, CD4+ or CD8+ T cells, or bulk PBMC T cells (not recorded which). The receptors here all came from a woman between 50 and 59 years old in good health.

The CDR3: CASSPQGSGLETQYF. V and J are TRBV10-1 and TRBJ2-5; the TCRdb call, TRBD1, lacks DNA for checking. The germline CDR1 and CDR2 sequences are WNHNN and SYGVQD (reference sequence). CDR3 length equals 15 residues.

The rearrangement uses TRBV2 and TRBJ2-1; TCRdb's D gene call, TRBD2, goes unchecked for lack of DNA. CDR1 and CDR2 (germline): SNHLY, FYNNEI. The CDR3 totals 15 residues. The CDR3 is CASSTYRALAVEQFF.

The chain combines TRBV9 with TRBJ2-2; TCRdb calls TRBD1, which cannot be checked without DNA. CDR3 size: 15 residues. CDR1 is SGDLS and CDR2 is YYNGEE in the germline V gene. CDR3: CASSVDPGGRGELFF.

J is TRBJ2-7 and V is TRBV28; lacking DNA, the TRBD1 call made by TCRdb goes unchecked. Germline CDR1 and CDR2: MDHEN and SYDVKM. The CDR3 is 12 residues long. The CDR3 sequence: CASSDRDSEQYF.

The chain carries TRBV30 and TRBJ2-7; there is no DNA to check the TCRdb D call of TRBD1. CDR1 and CDR2 from the germline V gene are GTSNPN and SVGIG (reference sequence). The CDR3 spans 13 residues. The CDR3 sequence: CAWSVRGLDEQYF.

The chain joins TRBV20-1 to TRBJ1-1; lacking DNA, the TRBD1 call made by TCRdb goes unchecked. The V gene's germline CDR1 is DFQATT and CDR2 SNEGSKA (reference sequence). The CDR3 loop spans 11 amino acids. The CDR3 sequence is CSATPGTEAFF.

CDR3 protein: CASSYSKTTSYEQYF. This chain connects TRBV6-2 or TRBV6-3 to TRBJ2-7; TCRdb proposes TRBD2, but this gene call is untestable without DNA. Germline loops: CDR1 MNHEY, CDR2 SVGEGT. The CDR3 is made up of 15 amino acids.

The chain couples TRBV7-9 to TRBJ2-3; the D call from TCRdb, TRBD1, cannot be confirmed without DNA. The CDR3 spans 15 residues. Germline V gives CDR1 SEHNR, CDR2 FQNEAQ (reference sequence). CDR3: CASSLSGISTDTQYF.

The CDR3 here is CASSSPIGRAEAKNIQYF. The genes are TRBV7-2 and TRBJ2-4; TCRdb calls TRBD2, which cannot be checked without DNA. This CDR3 contains 18 residues. The germline V gene has CDR1 SGHTA and CDR2 FQGNSA.